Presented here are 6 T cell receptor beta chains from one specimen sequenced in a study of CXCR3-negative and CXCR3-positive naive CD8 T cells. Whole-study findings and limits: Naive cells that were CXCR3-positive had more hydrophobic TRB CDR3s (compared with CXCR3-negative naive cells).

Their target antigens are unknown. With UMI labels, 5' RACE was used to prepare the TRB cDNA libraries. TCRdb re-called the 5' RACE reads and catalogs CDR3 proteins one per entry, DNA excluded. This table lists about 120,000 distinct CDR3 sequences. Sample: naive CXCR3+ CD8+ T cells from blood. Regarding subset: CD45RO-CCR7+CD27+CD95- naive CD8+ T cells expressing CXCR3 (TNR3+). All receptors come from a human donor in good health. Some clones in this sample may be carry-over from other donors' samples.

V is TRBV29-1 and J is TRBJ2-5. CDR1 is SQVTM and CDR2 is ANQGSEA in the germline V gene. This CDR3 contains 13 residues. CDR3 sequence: CSVEDHTQETQYF.

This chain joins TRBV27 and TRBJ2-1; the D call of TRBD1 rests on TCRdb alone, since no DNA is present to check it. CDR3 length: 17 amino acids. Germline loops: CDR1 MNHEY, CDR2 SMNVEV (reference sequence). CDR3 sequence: CASSPVLGGLRSNEQFF.

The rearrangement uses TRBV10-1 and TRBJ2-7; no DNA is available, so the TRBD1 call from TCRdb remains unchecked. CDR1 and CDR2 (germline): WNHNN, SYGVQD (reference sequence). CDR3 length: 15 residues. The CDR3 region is CASIPPGQTTYEQYF.

The CDR3 loop reads CASIPLDNTGELFF. The chain links TRBV5-1 to TRBJ2-2. CDR1 is SGHRS, CDR2 YFSETQ, per germline. The CDR3 consists of 14 residues.

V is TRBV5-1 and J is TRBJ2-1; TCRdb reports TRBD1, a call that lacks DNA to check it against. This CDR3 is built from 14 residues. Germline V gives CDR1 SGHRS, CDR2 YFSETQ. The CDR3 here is CASTVTRGAYEQFF.

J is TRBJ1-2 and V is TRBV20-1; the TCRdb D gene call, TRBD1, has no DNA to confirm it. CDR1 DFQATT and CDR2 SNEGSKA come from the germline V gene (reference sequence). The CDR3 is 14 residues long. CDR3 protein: CSATSTGIQGGYTF.